This T cell receptor beta chain was recorded in a study of blood T cell repertoires in COVID-19. At the level of the study: Researchers got acute and convalescent COVID-19 samples from the United States, Italy and Spain. Sources were T cells, B-cell-depleted T cells, or PBMCs; the material itself was cDNA or gDNA.

Methods used by the authors: Reference gene primers were amplified, and this amplification served to estimate nucleated cell counts. Profiling relied on immunoSEQ multiplex PCR, and the TCRdb table lists in-frame clones only, not all of them. That table gives V, J and clone size, and the DNA gave D and trimming. This sample has some 110,000 clones, with 80% to 90% found just once. This clone was counted once. The TCR was taken from a man aged 55 to 69 with acute or convalescent COVID-19. Input material: peripheral blood.

The CDR3 sequence: CASSRVQETQYF. The CDR3 DNA reads as TGTGCCAGCAGCCGAGTCCAAGAGACCCAGTACTTC. The gene calls are TRBV7-2 and TRBJ2-5; no definite D call. Germline CDR1 reads SGHTA; CDR2 reads FQGNSA. The CDR3 covers 12 residues. Trimming took off 5 bases at V and 1 base at J, with 5 bases between the two ends.